This T cell receptor (beta chain) derives from a study of blood T cell repertoires in COVID-19. Repertoires were generated with immunoSEQ multiplex PCR, while TCRdb's copy carries only in-frame clones and drops some. The profile shows 52,000 or so clones, 80% to 85% of them singletons. In this sample, this clone turned up once. Sample: peripheral blood. The sequence derives from a man aged 45-60 years with acute or convalescent COVID-19.

In DNA form, the CDR3 reads TGTGCCAGCAGTTACATCAGGGCACTGGATAATTCACCCCTCCACTTT. Translated: CASSYIRALDNSPLHF. This chain links TRBV6-6 with TRBJ1-6, with a weak D call TRBD1 (5 bases). The V gene lost 2 bases and the J gene lost 5 bases, with 13 bases spanning the gap. This CDR3 has 16 residues. Germline CDR1 and CDR2: MNHNY and SVGAGI (reference sequence).